This is a list of T cell receptor beta chains from one sample in a study of cytomegalovirus exposure and HLA in healthy donors. Method: immunoSEQ multiplex PCR; TCRdb's copy keeps in-frame clones and lacks some. Of approximately 130,000 clones listed, about 84% were seen once; the top ten hold 0.95% to 1.5%. Sequenced input: PBMCs. These receptors all come from a boy aged 5-17 years in good health and CMV-seronegative. The CDR3 runs from the conserved cysteine through the conserved F or W. Each record gives: V gene, J gene, D gene, clone size, CDR3 protein, CDR3 DNA. A D gene is named only where the DNA matches it firmly. Size is stated for part of the rows, as once, few or many counts, or as a class when the clone is expanded.

TRBV5-3,TRBJ2-7,TRBD1,NA,CARSFFRDSDTYEQYF,TGTGCCAGAAGTTTCTTCCGGGACAGTGACACCTACGAGCAGTACTTC
TRBV2,TRBJ1-5,NA,NA,CASSSRTAVPMSQHF,TGTGCCAGCAGTAGCCGGACAGCGGTCCCTATGTCCCAGCATTTT
TRBV6-5,TRBJ2-5,NA,NA,CASSYFRGETQYF,TGTGCCAGCAGCTACTTCCGGGGAGAGACCCAGTACTTC
TRBV4-3,TRBJ2-2,NA,NA,CASSQGDRFTGELFF,TGCGCCAGCAGCCAAGGTGACAGATTCACCGGGGAGCTGTTTTTT
TRBV7-9,TRBJ2-1,TRBD2,NA,CASSPNPAGGNEQFF,TGTGCCAGCAGCCCCAATCCGGCGGGAGGCAATGAGCAGTTCTTC
TRBV30,TRBJ2-1,TRBD2,once,CAWNELADNEQFF,TGTGCCTGGAACGAGCTAGCGGACAATGAGCAGTTCTTC
TRBV27,TRBJ2-1,TRBD2,NA,CASSSRLATYNEQFF,TGTGCCAGCAGCTCACGACTAGCGACCTACAATGAGCAGTTCTTC
TRBV4-3,TRBJ1-2,NA,NA,CASSYRLGGYTF,TGCGCCAGCAGCTACAGGCTGGGAGGCTACACCTTC
TRBV6-5,TRBJ1-1,NA,once,CASRRLGPNTEAFF,TGTGCCAGCAGACGTCTGGGGCCGAACACTGAAGCTTTCTTT
TRBV6-5,TRBJ2-2,TRBD2,NA,CASRVAGGPIRELFF,TGTGCCAGCAGAGTAGCGGGAGGGCCGATTCGGGAGCTGTTTTTT
TRBV6-1,TRBJ2-5,NA,NA,CASSEGLETKTQYF,TGTGCCAGCAGTGAAGGGCTGGAGACGAAGACCCAGTACTTC
TRBV6-6,TRBJ2-5,NA,once,CASRDYKGLRETQYF,TGTGCCAGCAGGGATTACAAGGGGTTGAGGGAGACCCAGTACTTC
TRBV7-8,TRBJ2-1,TRBD2,NA,CASSYPSGRVDEQFF,TGTGCCAGCAGCTACCCTAGCGGGAGGGTCGATGAGCAGTTCTTC
TRBV18,TRBJ2-5,NA,few,CASSSTEQETQYF,TGTGCCAGCTCGTCGACAGAACAAGAGACCCAGTACTTC
TRBV7-2,TRBJ2-2,NA,few,CASSVKSFGGGELFF,TGTGCCAGCAGCGTTAAATCCTTCGGGGGCGGGGAGCTGTTTTTT
TRBV7-9,TRBJ1-2,TRBD1,NA,CSSSSIPLGQVNGYTF,TGTTCCAGCAGCTCGATCCCCCTCGGACAGGTTAATGGCTACACCTTC
TRBV6-5,TRBJ2-7,TRBD1,NA,CASSSGQGASEQYF,TGTGCCAGCAGCTCGGGGCAGGGGGCCTCCGAGCAGTACTTC
TRBV5-6,TRBJ2-1,TRBD2,NA,CASSLVSSGTTQFF,TGTGCCAGCAGCTTGGTTTCAAGCGGGACTACGCAGTTCTTC
TRBV30,TRBJ1-6,TRBD1,once,CAWAGRGLNNSPLHF,TGTGCCTGGGCGGGCAGGGGGCTGAATAATTCACCCCTCCACTTT
TRBV7-9,TRBJ2-1,NA,NA,CASSLVRSYNEQFF,TGTGCCAGCAGCTTAGTGCGGTCCTACAATGAGCAGTTCTTC
TRBV6-5,TRBJ1-3,TRBD1,NA,CASSSTGTDSGNTIYF,TGTGCCAGCAGTTCTACCGGGACAGACTCTGGAAACACCATATATTTT
TRBV19,TRBJ1-5,TRBD1,NA,CASSPGTEFHSNQPQHF,TGTGCCAGTAGTCCCGGGACAGAGTTTCATAGCAATCAGCCCCAGCATTTT
TRBV4-1,TRBJ2-6,NA,NA,CASSQAYRDGSAGANVLTF,TGCGCCAGCAGCCAAGCCTACAGGGACGGCTCGGCTGGGGCCAACGTCCTGACTTTC
TRBV7-2,TRBJ2-1,NA,NA,CASSLGLPLEQFF,TGTGCCAGCAGCTTAGGTTTACCTCTAGAGCAGTTCTTC
TRBV25-1,TRBJ2-3,TRBD2,NA,CASTRGGTSGTDTQYF,TGTGCCAGCACGAGAGGGGGGACTAGCGGGACAGATACGCAGTATTTT
TRBV7-3,TRBJ1-2,NA,NA,CASSLREGEGYGYTF,TGTGCCAGCAGCCTACGTGAAGGGGAGGGCTATGGCTACACCTTC
TRBV6-6,TRBJ2-7,TRBD2,NA,CASRSGTNSYEQYF,TGTGCCAGCAGATCCGGGACTAACTCCTACGAGCAGTACTTC
TRBV5-1,TRBJ2-5,NA,NA,CASSPLGLAQETQYF,TGCGCCAGCAGCCCGCTGGGTCTAGCCCAAGAGACCCAGTACTTC
TRBV7-3,TRBJ2-2,NA,NA,CASSSRGGELFF,TGTGCCAGCAGCTCCAGGGGCGGGGAGCTGTTTTTT
TRBV7-9,TRBJ2-5,NA,NA,CASSFGRVKETQYF,TGTGCCAGCAGCTTCGGCAGGGTAAAAGAGACCCAGTACTTC
TRBV7-9,TRBJ2-3,TRBD2,once,CSSSSLAGGGTDTQYF,TGTTCCAGCAGCAGCCTAGCGGGAGGGGGCACAGATACGCAGTATTTT
TRBV2,TRBJ1-1,NA,NA,CASSERGSTEAFF,TGTGCCAGCAGTGAAAGAGGCAGCACTGAAGCTTTCTTT
TRBV11-2,TRBJ1-3,NA,NA,CASSRSSMGGNTIYF,TGTGCCAGCAGCCGCTCTTCAATGGGCGGAAACACCATATATTTT
TRBV7-8,TRBJ2-3,TRBD1,NA,CASRLQGAFSTDTQYF,TGTGCCAGCAGGCTCCAGGGGGCCTTTAGCACAGATACGCAGTATTTT
TRBV10-3,TRBJ2-7,NA,NA,CAILLAEGQYF,TGTGCCATTCTCTTGGCTGAGGGGCAGTACTTC
TRBV7-9,TRBJ2-1,TRBD2,NA,CASSLIASGSNEQFF,TGTGCCAGCAGCTTAATCGCTAGCGGGAGCAATGAGCAGTTCTTC
TRBV7-2,TRBJ1-1,NA,NA,CASSLWGGITEAFF,TGTGCCAGCAGCCTATGGGGGGGGATCACTGAAGCTTTCTTT
TRBV5-6,TRBJ1-1,NA,few,CASRLHTEAFF,TGTGCCAGCAGACTTCATACTGAAGCTTTCTTT
TRBV6-1,TRBJ1-1,NA,NA,CASSEVTGTEAFF,TGTGCCAGCAGTGAAGTGACAGGCACTGAAGCTTTCTTT
TRBV19,TRBJ1-5,NA,NA,CAYRRGVVESQHF,TGTGCCTACCGGCGGGGGGTAGTCGAGTCCCAGCATTTT
TRBV11-3,TRBJ1-1,TRBD1,NA,CASSSGQGENTEAFF,TGTGCCAGCAGCTCGGGACAGGGGGAAAACACTGAAGCTTTCTTT
TRBV4-1,TRBJ2-2,TRBD2,NA,CASSQGGASGWEDTGELFF,TGCGCCAGCAGCCAAGGAGGAGCTAGCGGGTGGGAGGACACCGGGGAGCTGTTTTTT
TRBV18,TRBJ1-5,TRBD1,NA,CASSPDRGLWQPQHF,TGTGCCAGCTCACCAGACAGGGGGCTATGGCAGCCCCAGCATTTT
TRBV30,TRBJ2-1,NA,NA,CAWNGGIVGFTYNEQFF,TGTGCCTGGAACGGGGGTATAGTCGGGTTCACCTACAATGAGCAGTTCTTC
TRBV7-3,TRBJ2-1,NA,NA,CASSSSAGNQFF,TGTGCCAGCAGCTCCTCGGCGGGAAATCAGTTCTTC
TRBV29-1,TRBJ2-3,TRBD2,NA,CSVEERSAGGTTDTQYF,TGCAGCGTTGAAGAAAGATCGGCGGGAGGGACCACAGATACGCAGTATTTT
TRBV7-2,TRBJ1-2,TRBD1,NA,CASSLPRTGGGYGYTF,TGTGCCAGCAGCTTACCTCGGACAGGGGGCGGGTATGGCTACACCTTC